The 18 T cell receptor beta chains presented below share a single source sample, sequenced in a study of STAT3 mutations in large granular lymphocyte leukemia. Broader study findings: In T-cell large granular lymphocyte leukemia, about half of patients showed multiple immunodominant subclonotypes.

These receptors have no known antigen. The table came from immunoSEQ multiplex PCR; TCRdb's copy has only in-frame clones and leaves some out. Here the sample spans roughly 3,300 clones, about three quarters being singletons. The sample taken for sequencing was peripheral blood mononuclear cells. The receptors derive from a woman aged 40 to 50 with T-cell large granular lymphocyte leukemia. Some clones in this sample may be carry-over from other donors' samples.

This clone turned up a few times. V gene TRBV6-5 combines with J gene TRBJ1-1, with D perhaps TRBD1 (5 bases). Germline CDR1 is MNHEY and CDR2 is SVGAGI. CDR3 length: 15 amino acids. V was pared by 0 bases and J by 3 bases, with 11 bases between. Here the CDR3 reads CASSYSSLGDTEAFF. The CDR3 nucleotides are TGTGCCAGCAGTTACTCGTCCCTGGGGGACACTGAAGCTTTCTTT.

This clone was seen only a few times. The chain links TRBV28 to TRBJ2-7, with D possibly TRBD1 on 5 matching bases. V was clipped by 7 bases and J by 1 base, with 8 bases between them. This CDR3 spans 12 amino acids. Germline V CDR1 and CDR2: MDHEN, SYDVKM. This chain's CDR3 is CASTTGSYEQYF. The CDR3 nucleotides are TGTGCCAGCACCACAGGATCCTACGAGCAGTACTTC.

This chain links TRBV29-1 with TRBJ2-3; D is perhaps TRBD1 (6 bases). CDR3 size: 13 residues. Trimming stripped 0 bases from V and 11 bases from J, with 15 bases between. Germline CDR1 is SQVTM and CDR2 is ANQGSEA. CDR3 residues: CSVEEILGQGQYF. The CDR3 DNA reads TGCAGCGTTGAAGAAATTTTGGGACAAGGGCAGTATTTT.

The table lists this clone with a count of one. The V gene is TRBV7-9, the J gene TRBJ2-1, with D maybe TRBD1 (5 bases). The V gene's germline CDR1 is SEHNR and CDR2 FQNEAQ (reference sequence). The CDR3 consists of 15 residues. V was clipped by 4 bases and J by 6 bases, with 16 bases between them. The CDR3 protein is CASSSYGHEGNEQFF. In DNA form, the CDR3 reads TGTGCCAGCAGCTCCTATGGACATGAAGGCAATGAGCAGTTCTTC. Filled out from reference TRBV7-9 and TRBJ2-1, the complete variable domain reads DTGVSQNPRHKITKRGQNVTFRCDPISEHNRLYWYRQTLGQGPEFLTYFQNEAQLEKSRLLSDRFSAERPKGSFSTLEIQRTEQGDSAMYLCASSSYGHEGNEQFFGPGTRLTVL.

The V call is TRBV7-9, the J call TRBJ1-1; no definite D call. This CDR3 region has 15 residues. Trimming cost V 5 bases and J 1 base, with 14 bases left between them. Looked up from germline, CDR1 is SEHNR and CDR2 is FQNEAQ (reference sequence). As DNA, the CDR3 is TGTGCCAGCAGCCCCTGGGAGACACCGAACACTGAAGCTTTCTTT. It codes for CASSPWETPNTEAFF.

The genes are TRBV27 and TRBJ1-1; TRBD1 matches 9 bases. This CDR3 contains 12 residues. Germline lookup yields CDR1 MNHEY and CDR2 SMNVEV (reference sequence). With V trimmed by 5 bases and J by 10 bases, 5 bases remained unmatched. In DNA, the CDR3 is TGTGCCAGCAGTCCCTGGACAGGGGCAGCTTTCTTT. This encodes CASSPWTGAAFF.

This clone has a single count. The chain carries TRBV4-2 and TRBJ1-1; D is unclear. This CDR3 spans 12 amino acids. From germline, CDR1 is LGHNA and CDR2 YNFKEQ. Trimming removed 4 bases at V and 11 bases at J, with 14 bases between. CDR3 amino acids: CASSLSSFGAFF. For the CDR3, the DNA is TGTGCCAGCAGCCTGTCTAGTTTCGGGGCTTTCTTT.

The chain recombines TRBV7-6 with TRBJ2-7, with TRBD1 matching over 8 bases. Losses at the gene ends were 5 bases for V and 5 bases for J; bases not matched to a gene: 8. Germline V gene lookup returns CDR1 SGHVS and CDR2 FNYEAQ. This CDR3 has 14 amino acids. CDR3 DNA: TGTGCCAGCAGCCGACGACAGGGGCTGAACGAGCAGTACTTC. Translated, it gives CASSRRQGLNEQYF.

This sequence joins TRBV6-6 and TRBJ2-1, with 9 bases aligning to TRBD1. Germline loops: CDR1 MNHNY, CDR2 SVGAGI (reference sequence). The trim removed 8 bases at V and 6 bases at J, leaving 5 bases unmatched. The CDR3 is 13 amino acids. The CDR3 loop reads CASGDRAGNEQFF. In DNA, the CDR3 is TGTGCCAGCGGGGACAGGGCTGGCAATGAGCAGTTCTTC.

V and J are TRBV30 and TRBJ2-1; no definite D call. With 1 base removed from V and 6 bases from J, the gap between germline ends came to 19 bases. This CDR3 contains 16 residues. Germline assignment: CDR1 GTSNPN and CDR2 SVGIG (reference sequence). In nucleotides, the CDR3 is TGTGCCTGGAGTGGGCTGGGAACCCGGTGGGGCAATGAGCAGTTCTTC. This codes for CAWSGLGTRWGNEQFF.

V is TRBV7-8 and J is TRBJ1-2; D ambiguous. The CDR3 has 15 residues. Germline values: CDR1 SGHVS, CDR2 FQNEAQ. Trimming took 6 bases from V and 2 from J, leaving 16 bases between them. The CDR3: CASSLQPGVNYGYTF. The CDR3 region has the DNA TGTGCCAGCAGTTTACAACCAGGAGTCAACTATGGCTACACCTTC.

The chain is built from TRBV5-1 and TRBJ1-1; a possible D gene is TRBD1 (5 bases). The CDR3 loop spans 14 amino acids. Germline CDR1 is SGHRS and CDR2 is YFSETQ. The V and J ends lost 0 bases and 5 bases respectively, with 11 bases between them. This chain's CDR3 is CASSLGGGRTEAFF. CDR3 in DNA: TGCGCCAGCAGCTTGGGCGGGGGGAGGACTGAAGCTTTCTTT.

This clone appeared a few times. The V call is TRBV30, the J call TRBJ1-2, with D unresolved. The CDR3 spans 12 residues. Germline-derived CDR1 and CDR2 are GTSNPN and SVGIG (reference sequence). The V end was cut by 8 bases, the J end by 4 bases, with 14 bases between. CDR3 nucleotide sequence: TGTGCCATAGGTCGGGCAGCCTATGGCTACACCTTC. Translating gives CAIGRAAYGYTF.

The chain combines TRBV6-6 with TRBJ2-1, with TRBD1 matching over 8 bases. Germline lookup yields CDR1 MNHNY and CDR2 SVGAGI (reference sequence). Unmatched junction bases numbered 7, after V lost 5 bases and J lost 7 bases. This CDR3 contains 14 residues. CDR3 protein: CASSGRTGLNEQFF. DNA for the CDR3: TGTGCCAGCAGTGGAAGGACAGGGTTGAATGAGCAGTTCTTC.

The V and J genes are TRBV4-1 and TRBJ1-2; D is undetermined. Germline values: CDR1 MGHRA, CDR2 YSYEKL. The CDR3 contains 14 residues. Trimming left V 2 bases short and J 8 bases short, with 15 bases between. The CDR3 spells CASSQNSFPGGYTF. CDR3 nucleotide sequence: TGCGCCAGCAGCCAAAATTCTTTTCCTGGCGGCTACACCTTC.

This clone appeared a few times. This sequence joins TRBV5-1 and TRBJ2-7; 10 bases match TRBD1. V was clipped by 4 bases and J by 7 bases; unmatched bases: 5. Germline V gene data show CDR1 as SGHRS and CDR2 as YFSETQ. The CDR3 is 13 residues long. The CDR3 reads CASSDRGPREQYF. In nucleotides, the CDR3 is TGCGCCAGCAGCGACAGGGGGCCTAGAGAGCAGTACTTC.

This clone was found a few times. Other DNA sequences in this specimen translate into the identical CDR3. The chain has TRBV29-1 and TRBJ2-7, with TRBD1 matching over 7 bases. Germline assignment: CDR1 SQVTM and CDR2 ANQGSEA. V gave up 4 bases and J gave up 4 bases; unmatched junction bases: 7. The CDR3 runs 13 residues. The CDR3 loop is CSVVRDSTYEQYF. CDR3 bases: TGCAGCGTTGTCCGGGACAGCACTTACGAGCAGTACTTC.

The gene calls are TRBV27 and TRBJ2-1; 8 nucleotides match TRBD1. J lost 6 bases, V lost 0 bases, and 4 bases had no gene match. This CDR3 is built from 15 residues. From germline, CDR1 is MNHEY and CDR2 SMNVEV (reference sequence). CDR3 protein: CASSLSGTGSNEQFF. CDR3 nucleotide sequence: TGTGCCAGCAGTTTATCCGGGACAGGAAGCAATGAGCAGTTCTTC.